The 32 T cell receptor beta chains below all came from one sample that was sequenced in a study of Ad26.COV2.S vaccination and SARS-CoV-2 variants. Sequencing used immunoSEQ multiplex PCR; TCRdb keeps in-frame clones, though not all of them. The sample contains fewer than 400,000 clones, roughly 84% of which appear only once. Treatment defined: roughly 18 received Ad26.COV2.S at low or high dose, single or two shots; 5 received placebo; per-sample allocation not given. After the first vaccine or placebo injection, samples were drawn on day 63. The source material was peripheral blood, sampled in a trial of Ad26.COV2.S vaccine versus placebo. These receptors were taken from a person between 18 and 65 years old who received the Ad26.COV2.S COVID-19 vaccine or a placebo.

The chain carries TRBV7-2 and TRBJ1-1, with 8 bases matching TRBD1. CDR1 is SGHTA, CDR2 FQGNSA, per germline. This CDR3 region has 17 residues. J was trimmed by 0 bases and V by 4 bases; bases with no gene match: 10. CDR3 residues: CASSSSDRGTMNTEAFF. CDR3 bases: TGTGCCAGCAGCTCCTCTGACAGGGGCACTATGAACACTGAAGCTTTCTTT.

The rearrangement joins TRBV6-2 or TRBV6-3 to TRBJ2-7, with D tentatively TRBD1 (6 bases). With 5 bases removed from V and 4 bases from J, the gap between germline ends came to 18 bases. Germline assignment: CDR1 MNHEY and CDR2 SVGEGT. The length of the CDR3 is 15 residues. CDR3: CASSRGTAEGYEQYF. In DNA, the CDR3 is TGTGCCAGCAGTAGGGGGACCGCCGAGGGATACGAGCAGTACTTC.

This chain links TRBV3-1 (or the pseudogene TRBV3-2) with TRBJ1-5; possibly TRBD1 for D (5 bases). Germline V gene data show CDR1 as LGHDT and CDR2 as YNNKEL (reference sequence). CDR3 length: 14 amino acids. Deletions cut 5 bases from V and 3 bases from J, with 11 bases between. As DNA, the CDR3 is TGTGCCAGCAGCGAACGGGGCCACAATCAGCCCCAGCATTTT. Translated, it gives CASSERGHNQPQHF.

CDR3 amino acids: CASSPGPSTEQYF. Written as DNA, the CDR3 is TGTGCCAGCAGCCCCGGGCCTAGCACCGAGCAGTACTTC. The chain uses TRBV11-2 and TRBJ2-7, with D possibly matching TRBD2 (5 bases). Germline CDR1 SGHAT, CDR2 FQNNGV. There are 13 residues in the CDR3. V was shortened by 5 bases and J by 6 bases, with 14 bases between the two germline ends. Together with reference TRBV11-2 and TRBJ2-7, the CDR3 gives the full variable domain: EAGVAQSPRYKIIEKRQSVAFWCNPISGHATLYWYQQILGQGPKLLIQFQNNGVVDDSQLPKDRFSAERLKGVDSTLKIQPAKLEDSAVYLCASSPGPSTEQYFGPGTRLTVT.

The rearrangement joins TRBV7-2 to TRBJ2-3; a weak D match, TRBD1 (6 bases). This CDR3 is built from 15 residues. The germline gives CDR1 SGHTA, CDR2 FQGNSA. Trimming shortened V by 7 bases and J by 5 bases, and 19 bases separated the two germline ends. This CDR3 reads CASTPVGQFQDTQYF. The CDR3 DNA reads TGTGCCAGCACCCCAGTCGGACAGTTCCAAGATACGCAGTATTTT.

The V call is TRBV29-1, the J call TRBJ1-4; D unclear. V lost 5 bases to trimming and J lost 5 bases, with 12 bases between them. Germline CDR1 and CDR2: SQVTM and ANQGSEA. This CDR3 region has 13 residues. CDR3 residues: CSVSRSKNEKLFF. The CDR3 nucleotides are TGCAGCGTTAGTAGGAGTAAGAATGAAAAACTGTTTTTT.

The genes are TRBV5-1 and TRBJ1-2; D ambiguous. V gave up 3 bases and J gave up 2 bases, with 8 bases separating them. CDR1 is SGHRS and CDR2 is YFSETQ in the germline V gene. This CDR3 region has 13 residues. Here the CDR3 reads CASSYSENYGYTF. The CDR3 DNA reads TGCGCCAGCAGCTATAGTGAGAACTATGGCTACACCTTC.

V gene TRBV24-1 combines with J gene TRBJ2-7, with 8 bases fitting TRBD1. The length of the CDR3 is 20 residues. Germline CDR1 is KGHDR and CDR2 is SFDVKD. With V trimmed by 4 bases and J by 3 bases, 22 bases remained unmatched. The CDR3 is CATSETTGESGGRVIYEQYF. For the CDR3, the DNA is TGTGCCACCAGTGAGACGACAGGGGAAAGTGGGGGTAGGGTCATCTACGAGCAGTACTTC.

The chain joins TRBV27 to TRBJ1-1; D perhaps matches TRBD1 (6 bases). The V end lost 5 bases, the J end lost 4 bases, and 20 bases lay between the germline ends. The length of the CDR3 is 16 residues. Germline V gene lookup returns CDR1 MNHEY and CDR2 SMNVEV (reference sequence). CDR3 protein: CASSPREGGWSTEAFF. In DNA form, the CDR3 reads TGTGCCAGCAGTCCCCGGGAGGGGGGGTGGAGCACTGAAGCTTTCTTT.

The chain carries TRBV6-6 and TRBJ1-2; no firm D call. The germline gives CDR1 MNHNY, CDR2 SVGAGI (reference sequence). V was clipped by 7 bases and J by 8 bases, with 14 bases between them. This CDR3 is 12 amino acids long. The CDR3 bases are TGTGCCAGCATCGCGACTAGGGAGGGCTACACCTTC. As protein: CASIATREGYTF.

The V call is TRBV6-1, the J call TRBJ1-2; D is unresolved. Trimming shortened V by 4 bases and J by 1 base, and 25 bases separated the two germline ends. Germline-derived CDR1 and CDR2 are MNHNS and SASEGT. The CDR3 sequence is 19 residues long. In DNA, the CDR3 is TGTGCCAGCAGTGTTAGGGTTAGACGGCAGACGGGGATTAACTATGGCTACACCTTC. Translated: CASSVRVRRQTGINYGYTF.

As concerns this clone: At the DNA level, this CDR3 is encoded by other sequences in the same sample as well. The CDR3 nucleotides read TGTGCCAGCCGGACAGGGAACACCGGGGAGCTGTTTTTT. Translated: CASRTGNTGELFF. The chain couples TRBV6-5 to TRBJ2-2; 7 bases are a match to TRBD1. The CDR3 covers 13 residues. CDR1 and CDR2 (germline): MNHEY, SVGAGI. J was trimmed by 1 base and V by 8 bases; bases with no gene match: 1.

The chain recombines TRBV7-2 with TRBJ2-7; weak D call: TRBD2 (6 bases). This CDR3 contains 13 residues. Trimming took 6 bases from V and 4 from J, leaving 13 bases between them. Germline loops: CDR1 SGHTA, CDR2 FQGNSA. As DNA, the CDR3 is TGTGCCAGCAGTTTGGGACTTTCTTACGAGCAGTACTTC. It is translated as CASSLGLSYEQYF.

This chain links TRBV5-1 with TRBJ1-2, with 9 bases aligning to TRBD1. CDR1 is SGHRS, CDR2 YFSETQ, per germline. This CDR3 is 14 amino acids long. The V and J ends lost 4 bases and 2 bases, in that order; junction bases with no gene match: 3. In DNA, the CDR3 is TGCGCCAGCAGCAAGGACAGGGGCAACTATGGCTACACCTTC. Translating gives CASSKDRGNYGYTF.

V usage is TRBV6-2 or TRBV6-3 and J usage is TRBJ2-1; 7 positions match TRBD2. Germline assignment: CDR1 MNHEY and CDR2 SVGEGT. This CDR3 has 17 amino acids. The trim removed 4 bases at V and 0 bases at J, leaving 9 bases unmatched. CDR3 residues: CASSFPTGGYSYNEQFF. For the CDR3, the DNA is TGTGCCAGCAGTTTCCCGACCGGGGGGTACTCCTACAATGAGCAGTTCTTC.

This chain uses TRBV2 with TRBJ1-4; unclear D gene. The CDR3 is 13 residues long. Between the trimmed V and J ends, which lost 6 bases and 8 bases, there was a span of 13 bases. Germline V lookup: CDR1 SNHLY, CDR2 FYNNEI. The CDR3 DNA reads TGTGCCAGCAGGACCACACAAGGGGAAAAACTGTTTTTT. Its protein product is CASRTTQGEKLFF.

V gene TRBV6-2 or TRBV6-3 combines with J gene TRBJ1-2; 7 nucleotides align to TRBD1. Germline lookup yields CDR1 MNHEY and CDR2 SVGEGT. This CDR3 is built from 16 residues. Trimming removed 5 bases from V and 4 bases from J; junction bases left unmatched: 13. The CDR3 is CASSQVTGAPGYGYTF. The CDR3 bases are TGTGCCAGCAGTCAGGTAACAGGGGCCCCTGGCTATGGCTACACCTTC.

This chain uses TRBV11-2 with TRBJ2-5, with D possibly being TRBD2 (6 bases). The V gene's germline CDR1 is SGHAT and CDR2 FQNNGV. Trimming left V 6 bases short and J 4 bases short, with 18 bases between. The CDR3 contains 15 residues. The CDR3 DNA follows: TGTGCCAGCAGTGTTAGCGGTAGAGTCGGAGAGACCCAGTACTTC. Protein: CASSVSGRVGETQYF.

The chain is built from TRBV3-1 (or the pseudogene TRBV3-2) and TRBJ2-5; possibly TRBD1 for D (6 bases). Germline V gene sequence: CDR1 LGHDT, CDR2 YNNKEL (reference sequence). This CDR3 comprises 12 residues. V was pared by 3 bases and J by 4 bases, with 6 bases between. The CDR3 DNA reads as TGTGCCAGCAGCCAGGACAGAGAGACCCAGTACTTC. It yields the protein CASSQDRETQYF.

In its sample, this clone was seen a few times. This sequence joins TRBV2 and TRBJ2-6; a possible D gene is TRBD1 (7 bases). CDR3 length: 15 residues. CDR1 is SNHLY and CDR2 is FYNNEI in the germline V gene. With 6 bases removed from V and 4 bases from J, the gap between germline ends came to 13 bases. In DNA form, the CDR3 reads TGTGCCAGCAGACAGGGGACTTACGGGGCCAACGTCCTGACTTTC. Translating gives CASRQGTYGANVLTF.

This chain joins TRBV9 and TRBJ2-1; D possibly corresponds to TRBD1 (7 bases). Germline CDR1 reads SGDLS; CDR2 reads YYNGEE. The CDR3 totals 15 residues. V was clipped by 2 bases and J by 4 bases, with 13 bases between them. Here the CDR3 DNA reads TGTGCCAGCAGCGTGGGGGGACAGACTTACAATGAGCAGTTCTTC. Translated, it gives CASSVGGQTYNEQFF.

The chain couples TRBV21-1 to TRBJ1-6. TRBV21-1 is noted as a pseudogene. CDR3 length: 15 residues. This chain's CDR3 is CASRPNIEANSPLHF. CDR3 sequence (DNA): TGTGCCAGCAGACCCAATATTGAGGCTAATTCACCCCTCCACTTT.

V usage is TRBV5-1 and J usage is TRBJ1-3; D might be TRBD1 (5 bases). V was trimmed by 1 base and J by 2 bases, leaving 10 bases between them. This CDR3 has 15 residues. Per the germline V gene, CDR1 is SGHRS and CDR2 is YFSETQ. CDR3 region: CASSLNGGPGNTIYF. Here the CDR3 DNA reads TGCGCCAGCAGCTTGAACGGGGGACCTGGAAACACCATATATTTT.

This clone was detected only a few times. The genes are TRBV18 and TRBJ1-2, with 8 bases fitting TRBD1. Germline CDR1 and CDR2: KGHSH and LQKENI. Unmatched junction bases numbered 7, after V lost 5 bases and J lost 8 bases. CDR3 size: 13 residues. This CDR3 is CASSNGQGLGYTF. In DNA form, the CDR3 reads TGTGCCAGCTCAAACGGACAGGGCCTAGGCTACACCTTC. The whole variable domain, remainder taken from reference TRBV18 and TRBJ1-2, is NAGVMQNPRHLVRRRGQEARLRCSPMKGHSHVYWYRQLPEEGLKFMVYLQKENIIDESGMPKERFSAEFPKEGPSILRIQQVVRGDSAAYFCASSNGQGLGYTFGSGTRLTVV.

This clone was observed a few times. In DNA, the CDR3 is TGCGCCAGCAGCCAAGGTCTCGACTATGGCTACACCTTC. It codes for CASSQGLDYGYTF. V and J are TRBV4-1 and TRBJ1-2; no clear D gene. The CDR3 has 13 amino acids. Trimming took 1 base from V and 3 from J, leaving 6 bases between them. Germline CDR1 MGHRA, CDR2 YSYEKL.

This chain links TRBV5-8 with TRBJ2-5; 10 bases are a match to TRBD1. This CDR3 is built from 16 residues. J gave up 5 bases and V 0 bases, and 7 bases lay outside the gene matches. Germline-derived CDR1 and CDR2 are SGHTS and YDEGEE. CDR3 in amino acids: CASSLGQGARRETQYF. The CDR3 coding sequence is TGTGCCAGCAGCTTGGGACAGGGGGCGCGGAGGGAGACCCAGTACTTC.

The V gene is TRBV10-3, the J gene TRBJ1-2, with 7 bases that match TRBD1. CDR3 length equals 13 residues. V gave up 4 bases and J gave up 4 bases; unmatched junction bases: 3. In germline, CDR1 is ENHRY, CDR2 SYGVKD. The chain's CDR3 is CAISADRVYGYTF. The CDR3 DNA reads TGTGCCATCAGTGCCGACAGGGTCTATGGCTACACCTTC.

The chain employs TRBV5-8 and TRBJ2-3; no reliable D call. The germline V gene encodes CDR1 SGHTS and CDR2 YDEGEE. CDR3 length: 14 amino acids. V was shortened by 0 bases and J by 0 bases, with 5 bases between the two germline ends. The CDR3 reads CASSLGRSTDTQYF. DNA of the CDR3: TGTGCCAGCAGCTTGGGAAGAAGCACAGATACGCAGTATTTT.

The chain links TRBV5-1 to TRBJ1-1; D gene uncertain. The CDR3 contains 14 residues. Germline loops: CDR1 SGHRS, CDR2 YFSETQ. Trimming took 2 bases from V and 5 from J, leaving 13 bases between them. CDR3 DNA sequence: TGCGCCAGCAGCTTCTTTGACCTAGGAACTGAAGCTTTCTTT. This codes for CASSFFDLGTEAFF.

The J gene is TRBJ2-1, the V gene TRBV6-1; TRBD1 is a possible D gene (6 bases). This CDR3 has 14 amino acids. V shed 2 bases and J shed 15 bases, with 20 bases lying between them. In germline, CDR1 is MNHNS, CDR2 SASEGT. CDR3 DNA: TGTGCCAGCAGTGAATATTATGAAGGGGGTCCGAGGTTCTTC. Amino acids: CASSEYYEGGPRFF.

The rearrangement joins TRBV7-3 to TRBJ2-2; tentatively, D is TRBD1 (6 bases). Per the germline V gene, CDR1 is SGHTA and CDR2 is FQGTGA. The CDR3 runs 13 residues. Deletions cut 5 bases from V and 4 bases from J, with 8 bases between. The CDR3 coding sequence is TGTGCCAGCAGCAACAGGGCCACCGGGGAGCTGTTTTTT. Translated: CASSNRATGELFF.

The genes are TRBV6-6 and TRBJ2-1; perhaps TRBD2 as D (5 bases). The germline gives CDR1 MNHNY, CDR2 SVGAGI (reference sequence). The germline V and J ends were trimmed by 2 bases and 8 bases, with 19 bases remaining between them. This CDR3 is built from 16 residues. The CDR3 reads CASSYGLYVLEDEQFF. CDR3 DNA sequence: TGTGCCAGCAGTTACGGACTGTACGTTTTAGAGGATGAGCAGTTCTTC.